This T cell receptor beta chain was identified in a study of identical twins. Whole-study results and caveats: The study found excess low generation probability among twin-shared out-of-frame alpha sequences. Cord blood beta clonotypes that were abundant carried fewer insertions, and memory repertoires showed no such trend.

About this clonotype: What it binds is not known.

TCRdb recomputed calls from the 5' RACE reads with MiXCR, one row per CDR3 protein. The sample consists of under 500,000 distinct CDR3 sequences, 13% to 15% of them appearing once. Separately, the same data were catalogued under a study of yellow fever vaccine responses in identical twins.

This clonotype was sampled from a woman aged 18-30 years in good health. Sequencing used CD4+ T cells sorted from blood.

The CDR3 sequence: CASSPSPLAGGPLGQNEQFF. In nucleotides, the CDR3 is TGTGCCAGCAGTCCATCCCCACTAGCGGGAGGGCCTCTAGGACAAAATGAGCAGTTCTTC. The J gene is TRBJ2-1, the V gene TRBV12-3 or TRBV12-4, with 13 nucleotides matching TRBD2. The CDR3 extends over 20 amino acids. V was clipped by 5 bases and J by 7 bases; unmatched bases: 20.